A selection of T cell receptor beta chains follows, all from one sample in a study of cytomegalovirus exposure and HLA in healthy donors. TCRdb keeps only in-frame clones here, not all; method: immunoSEQ multiplex PCR. The sample carries about 160,000 clones, roughly 77% recorded once. The sequenced sample consisted of PBMCs. The receptors stem from a woman in her 40s in good health and CMV-seropositive. Each CDR3 is given with its conserved first and last residue. The D gene is left open where the match is weak. Size values are once, few and many counts, or a class for expanded clones, and some rows have none.

TGTGCCAGCAGCCCCAGTTTCCCCGGGACAGGTAGTTGGAATGAGCAGTTCTTC,CASSPSFPGTGSWNEQFF,TRBD1,TRBJ2-1,TRBV7-8,-
TGTGCCAGCATGAGGCAGCAGAACACCGGGGAGCTGTTTTTT,CASMRQQNTGELFF,-,TRBJ2-2,TRBV7-6,-
TGTGCCATCAGCGGAGGGCGGGGGAACGCAGATACGCAGTATTTT,CAISGGRGNADTQYF,TRBD2,TRBJ2-3,TRBV10-3,-
TGTGCCAGCAGCAGTAGCGGGACCACTAGCACAGATACGCAGTATTTT,CASSSSGTTSTDTQYF,TRBD2,TRBJ2-3,TRBV11-3,-
TGTGCCAGCAGCCAAGACCCCGGGGGGAGGAAGGGCTACACCTTC,CASSQDPGGRKGYTF,-,TRBJ1-2,TRBV4-2,-
TGTGCCAGCAGTGAAGCTGGGACAGGGTACGGCTACACCTTC,CASSEAGTGYGYTF,TRBD1,TRBJ1-2,TRBV6-1,-
TGTGCCAGCAGCCACCCCGGGGGTGGAGTCTACGAGCAGTACTTC,CASSHPGGGVYEQYF,-,TRBJ2-7,TRBV14,-
TGTGCCAGCAGCTCGTATGGACTAGGGTTCACAGATACGCAGTATTTT,CASSSYGLGFTDTQYF,TRBD2,TRBJ2-3,TRBV7-2,-
TGTGCCAGTTCCCGAGGGGACAGCCTCTATGGCTACACCTTC,CASSRGDSLYGYTF,TRBD1,TRBJ1-2,TRBV19,-
TGCGCCAGCAGCCAGAGGACACCTATGAACACTGAAGCTTTCTTT,CASSQRTPMNTEAFF,-,TRBJ1-1,TRBV4-1,-
TGTGCCAGCAGTACCTGGACATTTAACACCTACAATGAGCAGTTCTTC,CASSTWTFNTYNEQFF,-,TRBJ2-1,TRBV28,-
TGTGCCAGCCAAATACAAGCGGTGACGGCCTACAATGAGCAGTTCTTC,CASQIQAVTAYNEQFF,-,TRBJ2-1,TRBV7-8,-
TGTGCCACCAAGGAAGCACAGCTCTACGAGCAGTACTTC,CATKEAQLYEQYF,-,TRBJ2-7,TRBV6-1,-
TGTGCCAGCAGCCTGTCTAGGACAGGGCCCACTGAAGCTTTCTTT,CASSLSRTGPTEAFF,TRBD1,TRBJ1-1,TRBV5-4,-
TGCGCCAGCAGCCAAGAAGGGGTAGAGAGTTATGGCTACACCTTC,CASSQEGVESYGYTF,-,TRBJ1-2,TRBV4-1,-
TGTGCCAGTAGTAATCCCAGGACAGCGAGTAACTATGGCTACACCTTC,CASSNPRTASNYGYTF,-,TRBJ1-2,TRBV19,-
TGTGCCAGCAGTGAAATACTAGCGGGGGGGACAGATACGCAGTATTTT,CASSEILAGGTDTQYF,TRBD2,TRBJ2-3,TRBV6-1,-
TGTGCTAGTGGTTTTGGCGAGACCCAGTACTTC,CASGFGETQYF,-,TRBJ2-5,TRBV12-5,-
TGTGCCAGCAGCTTGGAGGCTTCAGATACGCAGTATTTT,CASSLEASDTQYF,-,TRBJ2-3,TRBV7-9,-
TGTGCCAGTAGTTTTGGCAGTCGCTACACCTTC,CASSFGSRYTF,-,TRBJ1-2,TRBV19,-
TGTGCCGGGACCTTTAGCGGGTGGGCCTACGAGCAGTACTTC,CAGTFSGWAYEQYF,TRBD2,TRBJ2-7,TRBV30,once
TGCGCCAGCAGCTCGGACGGGGGGGCAACGAATGAGCAGTTCTTC,CASSSDGGATNEQFF,TRBD2,TRBJ2-1,TRBV5-1,-
TGCGCCAGCAGCCAAGGCGGGGGGCCCTACAATGAGCAGTTCTTC,CASSQGGGPYNEQFF,TRBD2,TRBJ2-1,TRBV4-3,-
TGTGCCTCGAGTACCGGGACAGTATTTCTTGAGCCCCAGCATTTT,CASSTGTVFLEPQHF,TRBD1,TRBJ1-5,TRBV30,-
TGCGCCAGCAGCACGGCGGGCACATACAATGAGCAGTTCTTC,CASSTAGTYNEQFF,-,TRBJ2-1,TRBV5-1,-
TGCGCCAGCAGCCAGGAGGGACAGGGGGCTGGTCAGCCCCAGCATTTT,CASSQEGQGAGQPQHF,TRBD1,TRBJ1-5,TRBV4-1,-
TGTGCCAGTAAACAGGGAAGCACTGAAGCTTTCTTT,CASKQGSTEAFF,-,TRBJ1-1,TRBV19,-
TGCGCCAGCAGCCAAGGATCCCGACTAGCGGGGGGGGCAGATACGCAGTATTTT,CASSQGSRLAGGADTQYF,TRBD2,TRBJ2-3,TRBV4-1,-
TGTGCCAGCAGCTTAGGCGCAACCCGAGATAACTATGGCTACACCTTC,CASSLGATRDNYGYTF,-,TRBJ1-2,TRBV13,-
TGTGCCAGCAGGGAGACAGGGCGCGCTTTCTTT,CASRETGRAFF,TRBD1,TRBJ1-1,TRBV6-5,-
TGTGCCAGCACCAAAATCGCGGGACAGGGGATAAATGAGCAGTTCTTC,CASTKIAGQGINEQFF,TRBD1,TRBJ2-1,TRBV7-2,-
TGTGCCAGCAGCTTAGAACAGGGGGGGACTGGGGCCAACGTCCTGACTTTC,CASSLEQGGTGANVLTF,-,TRBJ2-6,TRBV7-6,-
TGTGCCAGCAGCTACGACAGGTTCTCCTCCTATAATTCACCCCTCCACTTT,CASSYDRFSSYNSPLHF,-,TRBJ1-6,TRBV7-2,-
TGCGCCAGCAGCTTACAGGGGGATGGCTACACCTTC,CASSLQGDGYTF,TRBD1,TRBJ1-2,TRBV5-1,-
TGTGCCAGCAGTGGCGGCGGTAACTATGGCTACACCTTC,CASSGGGNYGYTF,-,TRBJ1-2,TRBV2,-
TGTGCCTGGACCCGGACAGTTAACACTGAAGCTTTCTTT,CAWTRTVNTEAFF,-,TRBJ1-1,TRBV30,-
TGTGCCAGCAGCTCGGGACAGACCTACGAGCAGTACTTC,CASSSGQTYEQYF,TRBD1,TRBJ2-7,TRBV11-2,-
TGTGCCAGCATCGGGGGGGCGGTGAACACTGAAGCTTTCTTT,CASIGGAVNTEAFF,-,TRBJ1-1,TRBV27,-
TGTGCCAGCAGTCGAGGATTCGGAAACACCATATATTTT,CASSRGFGNTIYF,-,TRBJ1-3,TRBV11-3,-
TGTGCCAGCACCTTCGCGGGAGGAATCTATGGCTACACCTTC,CASTFAGGIYGYTF,-,TRBJ1-2,TRBV6-5,-
TGCGCCAGCAGCCAAGATCTCGGACAGGGTTATGGCTACACCTTC,CASSQDLGQGYGYTF,TRBD1,TRBJ1-2,TRBV4-3,few
TGTGCCAGCAGTGAAGGGGGACAGTCTAACACTGAAGCTTTCTTT,CASSEGGQSNTEAFF,TRBD1,TRBJ1-1,TRBV25-1,-
TGTGCCAGCTCACCTCAGGACAGGGCAAATGAAAAACTGTTTTTT,CASSPQDRANEKLFF,TRBD1,TRBJ1-4,TRBV18,-
TGTGCCATCAGGGGCAGGGGAGAAGAGGCCCAGTACTTC,CAIRGRGEEAQYF,-,TRBJ2-5,TRBV10-3,-
TGTGCCAGCAGCGTAGCTACAGGGCTTCATTATGGCTACACCTTC,CASSVATGLHYGYTF,-,TRBJ1-2,TRBV9,-
TGCGCCAGCAGTGGGCAGGCTGGGAGCACTGAAGCTTTCTTT,CASSGQAGSTEAFF,-,TRBJ1-1,TRBV10-2,-
TGTGCCAGCAGCAAGGGGACTAGCGCCCTTGGGGCCCAGTACTTC,CASSKGTSALGAQYF,TRBD2,TRBJ2-5,TRBV6-5,many
TGCGCCAGCAGCTTGGACAGGGGCCACACTGAAGCTTTCTTT,CASSLDRGHTEAFF,TRBD1,TRBJ1-1,TRBV5-1,-
TGTGCCTGGAACCCTACTACCAGGGGGGAGACCCAGTACTTC,CAWNPTTRGETQYF,TRBD1,TRBJ2-5,TRBV30,-